The next 13 T cell receptor beta chains were all read from a single sample in a study of vaccination and CD4 T cells after COVID-19. These receptors have no identified antigens. The treatment was: 10-day PBMC culture with coronavirus spike peptide pools or control peptides (ViraFEST assay). Sequencing of DNA taken from cultured CD4+ T cells relied on the Oncomine TCR Beta short-read assay. TCRdb called the PCR reads again in MiXCR, with one record for every CDR3 protein. Of some 16,000 distinct CDR3 sequences detected, about two fifths appear once; the ten largest clones hold 6.5% to 8%. Here the sequenced sample was CD4+ T cells from blood, cultured in vitro, taken after SARS-CoV-2 vaccination. Every receptor here comes from a human donor who had recovered from COVID-19.

This clonotype was seen a few times. The chain combines TRBV6-4 with TRBJ2-5; 11 nucleotides agree with TRBD2. The CDR3 is made up of 15 amino acids. With 5 bases clipped from V and 5 bases from J, the junction kept 7 bases outside the gene matches. Germline CDR1 and CDR2: MRHNA and SNTAGT. The CDR3 DNA follows: TGTGCCAGCAGTAAACTAGCGGGAGAGGGGGAGACCCAGTACTTC. Amino acid sequence: CASSKLAGEGETQYF.

Concerning this clonotype itself: The DNA is omitted, as the CDR3 cannot be located on it reliably, and the CDR3 follows TCRdb's listing. The V gene is TRBV7-5, the J gene TRBJ1-6; the D segment call TRBD1 is taken from the table without a DNA check. TRBV7-5 is described as a pseudogene. The CDR3 spans 17 amino acids, including both terminal residues. The CDR3 loop reads CISVPEVGTVGNSPLHF.

The rearrangement uses TRBV20-1 and TRBJ2-1, with TRBD2 as a possible D gene (7 bases). Germline V CDR1 and CDR2: DFQATT, SNEGSKA (reference sequence). Deletions cut 0 bases from V and 7 bases from J, with 13 bases between. The CDR3 loop spans 14 amino acids. CDR3 region: CSARETGRVNEQFF. In DNA form, the CDR3 reads TGCAGTGCTAGAGAAACAGGGAGGGTAAATGAGCAGTTCTTC.

The CDR3 DNA sequence: TGTACCAGCAGCTCACAGGTTAATCAGCCCCAGCATTTT. It specifies CTSSSQVNQPQHF. The V and J genes are TRBV7-2 and TRBJ1-5; a possible D gene is TRBD1 (5 bases). The CDR3 runs 13 residues. V was trimmed by 4 bases and J by 4 bases, leaving 8 bases between them. CDR1 is SGHTA, CDR2 FQGNSA, per germline.

This chain links TRBV28 with TRBJ1-1, with 7 bases that match TRBD1. The CDR3 loop spans 16 amino acids. The ends lost 6 bases at V and 4 bases at J; junction bases unmatched: 14. Germline assignment: CDR1 MDHEN and CDR2 SYDVKM. The DNA of the CDR3 is TGTGCCAGCAGATACAGGGGATTTCAGAGGGGCACTGAAGCTTTCTTT. Encoded protein: CASRYRGFQRGTEAFF.

The chain combines TRBV6-2 or TRBV6-3 with TRBJ2-3, with D perhaps TRBD2 (5 bases). CDR3 length: 15 residues. Germline V gene lookup returns CDR1 MNHEY and CDR2 SVGEGT. Deletions cut 5 bases from V and 2 bases from J, with 14 bases between. The CDR3 protein is CASSAGWEHTDTQYF. For the CDR3, the DNA is TGTGCCAGCAGTGCGGGCTGGGAGCACACAGATACGCAGTATTTT.

The chain couples TRBV6-2 or TRBV6-3 to TRBJ2-1; 8 bases agree with TRBD1. Trimming took 6 bases from V and 4 from J; bases not matched to a gene: 5. Germline loops: CDR1 MNHEY, CDR2 SVGEGT. The CDR3 length is 14 residues. CDR3 in amino acids: CASRLDRAYNEQFF. Here the CDR3 DNA reads TGTGCCAGCAGATTGGACAGGGCGTACAATGAGCAGTTCTTC.

This clonotype turned up a few times. The V and J genes are TRBV7-2 and TRBJ2-3, with TRBD1 identical over 8 bases. CDR3 length: 15 residues. Germline CDR1 SGHTA, CDR2 FQGNSA. V lost 4 bases, J lost 0 bases, and 3 bases stayed unmatched. The DNA of the CDR3 is TGTGCCAGCAGCTACCGGACAGGGAGCACAGATACGCAGTATTTT. This translates into CASSYRTGSTDTQYF. The full variable domain, in which reference TRBV7-2 and TRBJ2-3 provide the parts outside the CDR3, is GAGVSQSPSNKVTEKGKDVELRCDPISGHTALYWYRQSLGQGLEFLIYFQGNSAPDKSGLPSDRFSAERTGGSVSTLTIQRTQQEDSAVYLCASSYRTGSTDTQYFGPGTRLTVL.

This chain links TRBV12-3 or TRBV12-4 with TRBJ2-1; 7 positions match TRBD2. J gave up 5 bases and V 0 bases, and 7 bases lay outside the gene matches. The CDR3 contains 16 residues. The CDR3 DNA follows: TGTGCCAGCAGTTTAGCGATGGGAGGGGTCCACAATGAGCAGTTCTTC. This translates into CASSLAMGGVHNEQFF.

V and J are TRBV6-5 and TRBJ2-3; the match to TRBD2 covers 14 bases. Germline V gives CDR1 MNHEY, CDR2 SVGAGI. The CDR3 is made up of 18 amino acids. Trimming took 0 bases from V and 6 from J; bases not matched to a gene: 8. The CDR3 is CASSYSPGLAGGADTQYF. CDR3 coding DNA: TGTGCCAGCAGTTACTCCCCAGGACTAGCGGGAGGTGCGGATACGCAGTATTTT.

CDR3 DNA sequence: TGTGCCAGCTCACCACTAGGTCTTACAGATACGCAGTATTTT. This translates into CASSPLGLTDTQYF. The rearrangement joins TRBV18 to TRBJ2-3, with D hard to call. The CDR3 runs 14 residues. In germline, CDR1 is KGHSH, CDR2 LQKENI. Trimming removed 1 base at V and 3 bases at J, with 8 bases between.

V gene TRBV15 combines with J gene TRBJ1-1; TRBD1 is a possible D gene (5 bases). This CDR3 has 15 residues. Looked up from germline, CDR1 is LNHNV and CDR2 is YYDKDF (reference sequence). Trimming left V 2 bases short and J 3 bases short, with 13 bases between. The CDR3 is CATSRRGRADTEAFF. Here the CDR3 DNA reads TGTGCCACCAGCAGACGGGGCAGGGCGGACACTGAAGCTTTCTTT.

The V call is TRBV29-1, the J call TRBJ1-2; D gene uncertain. Germline-derived CDR1 and CDR2 are SQVTM and ANQGSEA. The CDR3 sequence is 11 residues long. V was trimmed by 4 bases and J by 4 bases, leaving 7 bases between them. DNA for the CDR3: TGCAGCGTTGCCGATTCCTATGGCTACACCTTC. Translation gives CSVADSYGYTF. Full variable domain (outside the CDR3, taken from reference TRBV29-1 and TRBJ1-2): SAVISQKPSRDICQRGTSLTIQCQVDSQVTMMFWYRQQPGQSLTLIATANQGSEATYESGFVIDKFPISRPNLTFSTLTVSNMSPEDSSIYLCSVADSYGYTFGSGTRLTVV.